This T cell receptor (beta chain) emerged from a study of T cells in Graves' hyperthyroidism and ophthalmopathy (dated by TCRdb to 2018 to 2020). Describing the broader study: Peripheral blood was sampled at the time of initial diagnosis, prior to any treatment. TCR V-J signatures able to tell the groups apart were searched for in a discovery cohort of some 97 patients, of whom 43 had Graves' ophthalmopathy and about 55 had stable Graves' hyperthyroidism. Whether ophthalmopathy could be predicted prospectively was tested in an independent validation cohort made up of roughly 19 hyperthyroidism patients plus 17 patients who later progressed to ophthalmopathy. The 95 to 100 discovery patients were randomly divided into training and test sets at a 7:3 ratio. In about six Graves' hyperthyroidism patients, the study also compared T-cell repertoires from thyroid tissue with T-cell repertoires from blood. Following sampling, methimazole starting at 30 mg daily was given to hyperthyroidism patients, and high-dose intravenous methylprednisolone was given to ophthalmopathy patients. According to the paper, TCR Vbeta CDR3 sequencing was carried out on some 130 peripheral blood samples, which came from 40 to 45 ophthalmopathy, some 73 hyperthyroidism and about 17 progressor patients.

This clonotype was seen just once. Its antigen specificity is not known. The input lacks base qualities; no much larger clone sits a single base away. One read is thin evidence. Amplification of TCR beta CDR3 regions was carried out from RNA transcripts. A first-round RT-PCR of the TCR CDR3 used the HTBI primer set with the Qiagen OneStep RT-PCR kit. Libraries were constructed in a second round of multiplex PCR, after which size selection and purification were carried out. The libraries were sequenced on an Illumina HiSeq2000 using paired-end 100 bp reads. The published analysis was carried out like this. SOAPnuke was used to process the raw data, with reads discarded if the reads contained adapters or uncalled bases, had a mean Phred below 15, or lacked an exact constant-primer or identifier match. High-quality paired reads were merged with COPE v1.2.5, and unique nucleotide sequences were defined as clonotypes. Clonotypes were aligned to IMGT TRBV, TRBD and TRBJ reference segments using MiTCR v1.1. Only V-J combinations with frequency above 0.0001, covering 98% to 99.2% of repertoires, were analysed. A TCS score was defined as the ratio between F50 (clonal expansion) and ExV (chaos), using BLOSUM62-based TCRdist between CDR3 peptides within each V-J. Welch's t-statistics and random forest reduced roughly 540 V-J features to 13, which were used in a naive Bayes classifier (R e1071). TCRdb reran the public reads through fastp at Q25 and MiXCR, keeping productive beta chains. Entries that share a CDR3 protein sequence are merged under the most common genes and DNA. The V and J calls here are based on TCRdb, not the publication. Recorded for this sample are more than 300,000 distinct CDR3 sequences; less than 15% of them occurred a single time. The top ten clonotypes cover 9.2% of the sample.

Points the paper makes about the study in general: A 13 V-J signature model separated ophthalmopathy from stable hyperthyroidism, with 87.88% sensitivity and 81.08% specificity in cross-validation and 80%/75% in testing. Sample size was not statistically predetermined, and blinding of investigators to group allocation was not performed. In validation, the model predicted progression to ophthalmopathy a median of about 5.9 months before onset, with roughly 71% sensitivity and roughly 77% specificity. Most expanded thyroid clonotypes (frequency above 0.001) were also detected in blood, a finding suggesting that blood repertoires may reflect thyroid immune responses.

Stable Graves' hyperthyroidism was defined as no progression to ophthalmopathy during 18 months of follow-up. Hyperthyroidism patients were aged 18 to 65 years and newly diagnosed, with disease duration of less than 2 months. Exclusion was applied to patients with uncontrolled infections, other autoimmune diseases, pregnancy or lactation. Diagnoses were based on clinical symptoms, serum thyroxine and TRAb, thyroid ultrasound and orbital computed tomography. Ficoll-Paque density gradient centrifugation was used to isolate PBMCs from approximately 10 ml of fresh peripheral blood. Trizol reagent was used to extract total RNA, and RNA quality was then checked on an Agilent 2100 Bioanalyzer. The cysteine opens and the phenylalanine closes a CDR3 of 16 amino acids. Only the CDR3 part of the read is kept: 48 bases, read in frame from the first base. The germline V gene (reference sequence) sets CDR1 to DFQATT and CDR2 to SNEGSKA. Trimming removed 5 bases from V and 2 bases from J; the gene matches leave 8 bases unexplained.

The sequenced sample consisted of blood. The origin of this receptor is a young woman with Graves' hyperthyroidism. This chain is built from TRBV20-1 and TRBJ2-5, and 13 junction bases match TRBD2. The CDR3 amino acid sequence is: CSALRLAGGLQETQYF. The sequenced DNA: TGCAGTGCTCTAAGACTAGCGGGGGGCTTACAAGAGACCCAGTACTTC.